This T cell receptor beta chain comes out of a study of CXCR3-negative and CXCR3-positive naive CD8 T cells. Study observations and caveats: Comparison of naive cells showed more hydrophobic TRB CDR3s in CXCR3-positive than in CXCR3-negative naive cells.

Worth noting for this clonotype: Its antigen is not known.

Libraries of TRB cDNA were made by 5' RACE and carried UMIs. Using the 5' RACE reads, TCRdb records one entry per CDR3 protein without DNA. This repertoire comprises some 130,000 distinct CDR3 sequences; its ten largest clones make up 0.29%. From germline, CDR1 is SGHRS and CDR2 YFSETQ. The CDR3 has 17 residues. The specimen was naive CXCR3- CD8+ T cells from blood. The subset here: CD45RO-CCR7+CD27+CD95- naive CD8+ T cells lacking CXCR3 (TNR3-). The chain carries TRBV5-1 and TRBJ2-2; TCRdb designates TRBD1, a call that cannot be tested without DNA. This TCR derives from a human donor in good health. Some clones in this sample may be carry-over from other donors' samples. CDR3 region: CASSLAYRGRDTGELFF.